The 2 T cell receptor beta chains below were found in one sample sequenced in a study of T-cell reconstitution after alpha-beta-depleted transplantation in children. Preparing the TCRbeta library involved the use of unique molecular identifiers. In TCRdb, the PCR reads were re-called with MiXCR into one record per CDR3 protein. This repertoire shows some 300,000 distinct CDR3 sequences, around 10% found once; its top ten account for around 7.6%. The sequencing used PBMCs, collected before TCRalphabeta/CD19-depleted stem cell transplant. These receptors all come from a boy younger than two with acute myeloid leukemia, due to receive a stem cell transplant.

Ten or more counts support this clonotype. The J gene is TRBJ2-3, the V gene TRBV5-1, with 14 bases fitting TRBD2. The CDR3 length is 17 residues. J gave up 5 bases and V 2 bases, and 7 bases lay outside the gene matches. CDR1 and CDR2 from the germline V gene are SGHRS and YFSETQ. The CDR3 DNA sequence: TGCGCCAGCAGCTTAGAGGGACTAGCGGGAGTTGGAGATACGCAGTATTTT. Translation: CASSLEGLAGVGDTQYF.

This clonotype was recorded at least ten times. The rearrangement joins TRBV20-1 to TRBJ2-7; weak D call: TRBD2 (6 bases). CDR3 length: 14 residues. V lost 5 bases and J 4 bases, leaving 18 bases between the germline ends. Germline V gene lookup returns CDR1 DFQATT and CDR2 SNEGSKA (reference sequence). The CDR3 nucleotides are TGCAGTGCTGCCTTATTGGCGGGGCTTTACGAGCAGTACTTC. Translating it yields CSAALLAGLYEQYF.